The clone carrying this TCR beta chain was counted many times. Its antigen remains unknown. CDR3 length: 13 residues. Germline lookup yields CDR1 MDHEN and CDR2 SYDVKM. The ends were cut back, 5 bases at V and 2 bases at J, with 8 bases in the middle. The data were obtained in a study of T cells after yellow fever vaccination. The wider study: The fractions with low cell numbers were processed using SMART-Seq v4 Ultra Low Input.

Notes on the study in general: Most clones from primary vaccination resurfaced after the booster (96% CD4, 88% CD8).

A process of 5'RACE template switching, which added a universal primer site and UMIs, was used to make TCR cDNA. In TCRdb, the 5' RACE reads were re-called with MiXCR into one record per CDR3 protein. The repertoire holds 250,000 or so distinct CDR3 sequences, with 3.6% as singletons. The source material was PBMCs, sampled 15 days after the yellow fever booster vaccination. The chain joins TRBV28 to TRBJ2-3, with unresolved D. The origin of this receptor is a man between 18 and 29 years old who received the YFV17D yellow fever vaccine. The CDR3 bases are TGTGCCAGCAGTCCAGCTACCACAGATACGCAGTATTTT. This codes for CASSPATTDTQYF.